The subject of this entry is one T cell receptor beta chain. Looked up from germline, CDR1 is GTSNPN and CDR2 is SVGIG (reference sequence). The germline V and J ends were trimmed by 0 bases and 5 bases, with 7 bases remaining between them. The CDR3 sequence is 12 residues long. This entry belongs to a study of blood T cell repertoires in COVID-19. Study-level information: The United States, Italy and Spain supplied acute and convalescent COVID-19 samples. From T cells, B-cell-depleted T cells, or PBMCs came the material, which was cDNA or gDNA.

Authors' processing steps: Researchers report that nucleated cell counts were estimated from reference gene primer amplification. Here immunoSEQ multiplex PCR was the method, and the copy in TCRdb shows in-frame clones only, minus some. From that table come the V and J calls and clone size; the DNA was used to work out D and trimming. The sample gives around 110,000 clones, roughly 86% of which show up once; about 4.5% is in the top ten. The rearrangement uses TRBV30 and TRBJ1-1, with D unresolved. This TCR was sampled from a man aged 40-49 years with acute or convalescent COVID-19. The sample consisted of peripheral blood. DNA for the CDR3: TGTGCCTGGAGTGTATCGGGGACTGAAGCTTTCTTT. This translates into CAWSVSGTEAFF.